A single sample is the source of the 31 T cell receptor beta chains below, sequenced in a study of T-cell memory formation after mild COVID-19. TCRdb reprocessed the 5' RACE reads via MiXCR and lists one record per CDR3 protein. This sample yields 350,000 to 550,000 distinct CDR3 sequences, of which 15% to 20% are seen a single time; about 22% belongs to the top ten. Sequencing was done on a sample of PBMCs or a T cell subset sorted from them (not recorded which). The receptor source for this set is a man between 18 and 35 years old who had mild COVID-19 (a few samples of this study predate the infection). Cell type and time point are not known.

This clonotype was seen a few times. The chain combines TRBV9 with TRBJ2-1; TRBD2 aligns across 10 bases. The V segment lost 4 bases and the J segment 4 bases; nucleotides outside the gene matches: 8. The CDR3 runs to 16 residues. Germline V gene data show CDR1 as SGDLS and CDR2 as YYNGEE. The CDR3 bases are TGTGCCAGCAGCAGAGGAAGCGGGGGGGATTACAATGAGCAGTTCTTC. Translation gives CASSRGSGGDYNEQFF.

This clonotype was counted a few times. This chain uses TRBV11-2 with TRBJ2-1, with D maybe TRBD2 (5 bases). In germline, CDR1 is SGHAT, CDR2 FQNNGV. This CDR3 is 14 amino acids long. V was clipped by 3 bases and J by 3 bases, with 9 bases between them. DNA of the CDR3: TGTGCCAGCAGCTTCGGAGGCAACTACAATGAGCAGTTCTTC. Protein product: CASSFGGNYNEQFF.

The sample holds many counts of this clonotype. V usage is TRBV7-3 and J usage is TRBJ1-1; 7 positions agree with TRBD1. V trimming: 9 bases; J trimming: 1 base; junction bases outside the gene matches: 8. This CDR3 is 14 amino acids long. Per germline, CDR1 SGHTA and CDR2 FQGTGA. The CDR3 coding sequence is TGTGCCAGTAGTAGTACAGGGGAGAACACTGAAGCTTTCTTT. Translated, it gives CASSSTGENTEAFF.

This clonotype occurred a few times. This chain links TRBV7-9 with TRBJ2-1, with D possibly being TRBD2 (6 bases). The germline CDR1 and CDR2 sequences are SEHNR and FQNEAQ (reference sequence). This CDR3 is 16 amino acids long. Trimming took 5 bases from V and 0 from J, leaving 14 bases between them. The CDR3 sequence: CASSTFSGVSYNEQFF. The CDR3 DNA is TGTGCCAGCAGCACTTTTAGCGGTGTCTCCTACAATGAGCAGTTCTTC.

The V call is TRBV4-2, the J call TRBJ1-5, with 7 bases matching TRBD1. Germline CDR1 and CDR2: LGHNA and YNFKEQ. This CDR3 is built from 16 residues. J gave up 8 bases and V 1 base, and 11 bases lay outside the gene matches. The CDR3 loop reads CASSQGGQAHIEPQHF. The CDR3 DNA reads TGTGCCAGCAGCCAAGGTGGACAGGCACATATTGAGCCCCAGCATTTT.

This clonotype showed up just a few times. The CDR3 here is CASSLNRGQGASEQYF. CDR3 DNA sequence: TGTGCCAGCAGCTTAAATCGGGGTCAGGGGGCCTCCGAGCAGTACTTC. The chain is built from TRBV7-3 and TRBJ2-7; TRBD1 aligns across 8 bases. This CDR3 spans 16 amino acids. Losses at the gene ends were 1 base for V and 6 bases for J; bases not matched to a gene: 11. Germline CDR1 SGHTA, CDR2 FQGTGA. Using reference TRBV7-3 and TRBJ2-7 for the parts outside the CDR3, the full variable domain is GAGVSQTPSNKVTEKGKYVELRCDPISGHTALYWYRQSLGQGPEFLIYFQGTGAADDSGLPNDRFFAVRPEGSVSTLKIQRTERGDSAVYLCASSLNRGQGASEQYFGPGTRLTVT.

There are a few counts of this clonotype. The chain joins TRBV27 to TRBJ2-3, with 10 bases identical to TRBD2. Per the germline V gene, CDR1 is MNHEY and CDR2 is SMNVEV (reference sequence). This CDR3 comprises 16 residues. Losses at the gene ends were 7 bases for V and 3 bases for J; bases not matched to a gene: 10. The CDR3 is CASTSGGGGGTDTQYF. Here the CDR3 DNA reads TGTGCCAGCACTAGCGGGGGAGGCGGGGGTACAGATACGCAGTATTTT.

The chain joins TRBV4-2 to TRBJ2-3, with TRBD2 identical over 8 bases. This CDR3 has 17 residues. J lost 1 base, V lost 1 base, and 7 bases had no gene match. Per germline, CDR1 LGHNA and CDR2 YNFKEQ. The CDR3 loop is CASSQGNSGVGTDTQYF. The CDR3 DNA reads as TGTGCCAGCAGCCAAGGCAATAGCGGGGTCGGCACAGATACGCAGTATTTT.

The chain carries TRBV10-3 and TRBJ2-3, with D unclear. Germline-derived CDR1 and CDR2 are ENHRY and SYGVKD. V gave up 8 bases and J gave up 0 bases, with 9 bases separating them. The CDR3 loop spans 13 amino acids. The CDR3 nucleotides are TGTGCCATCCGTGTCCTTAGCACAGATACGCAGTATTTT. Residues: CAIRVLSTDTQYF.

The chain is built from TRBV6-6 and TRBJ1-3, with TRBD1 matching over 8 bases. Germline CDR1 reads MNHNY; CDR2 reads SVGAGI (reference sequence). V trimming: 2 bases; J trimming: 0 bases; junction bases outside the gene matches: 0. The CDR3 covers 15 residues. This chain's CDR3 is CASSYGQGSGNTIYF. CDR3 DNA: TGTGCCAGCAGTTACGGACAGGGCTCTGGAAACACCATATATTTT.

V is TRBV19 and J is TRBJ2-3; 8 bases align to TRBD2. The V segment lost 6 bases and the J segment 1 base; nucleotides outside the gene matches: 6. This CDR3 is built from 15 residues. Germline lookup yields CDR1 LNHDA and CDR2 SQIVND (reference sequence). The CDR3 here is CASRGGLVGTDTQYF. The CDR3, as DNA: TGTGCCAGTAGGGGGGGACTAGTAGGCACAGATACGCAGTATTTT.

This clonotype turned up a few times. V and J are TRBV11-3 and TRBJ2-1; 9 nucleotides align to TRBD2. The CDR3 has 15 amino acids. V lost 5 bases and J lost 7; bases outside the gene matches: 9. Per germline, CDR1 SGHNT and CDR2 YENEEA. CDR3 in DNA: TGTGCCAGCAGCCTCGCGGGGGGGGCCGCGAATGAGCAGTTCTTC. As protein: CASSLAGGAANEQFF.

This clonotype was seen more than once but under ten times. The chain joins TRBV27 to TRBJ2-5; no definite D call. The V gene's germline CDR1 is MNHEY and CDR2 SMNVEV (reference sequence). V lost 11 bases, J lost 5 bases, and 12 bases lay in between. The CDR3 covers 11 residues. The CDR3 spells CACRLPETQYF. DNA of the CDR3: TGTGCCTGCCGGCTCCCGGAGACCCAGTACTTC.

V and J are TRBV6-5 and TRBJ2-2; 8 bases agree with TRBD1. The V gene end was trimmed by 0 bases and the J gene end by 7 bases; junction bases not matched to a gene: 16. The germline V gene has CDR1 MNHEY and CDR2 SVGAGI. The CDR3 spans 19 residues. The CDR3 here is CASSYSLNSQGARIGELFF. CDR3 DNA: TGTGCCAGCAGTTACTCGTTGAATTCCCAGGGGGCGCGTATCGGGGAGCTGTTTTTT.

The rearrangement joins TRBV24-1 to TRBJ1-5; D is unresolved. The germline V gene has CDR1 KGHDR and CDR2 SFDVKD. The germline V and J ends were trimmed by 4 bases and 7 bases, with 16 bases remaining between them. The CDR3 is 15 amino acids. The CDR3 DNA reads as TGTGCCACCAGTGACGTGAACGGGGTAGACCAGCCCCAGCATTTT. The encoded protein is CATSDVNGVDQPQHF.

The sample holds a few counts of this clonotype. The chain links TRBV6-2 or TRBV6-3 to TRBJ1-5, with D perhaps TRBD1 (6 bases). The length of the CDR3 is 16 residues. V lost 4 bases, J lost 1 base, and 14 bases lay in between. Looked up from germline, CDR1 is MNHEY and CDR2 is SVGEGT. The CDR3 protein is CASSSPGAASNQPQHF. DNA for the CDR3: TGTGCCAGCAGTTCGCCAGGGGCAGCAAGCAATCAGCCCCAGCATTTT.

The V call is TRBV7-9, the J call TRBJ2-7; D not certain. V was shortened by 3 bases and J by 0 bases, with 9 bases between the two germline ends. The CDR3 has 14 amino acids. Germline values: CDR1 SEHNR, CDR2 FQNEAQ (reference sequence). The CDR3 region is CASSFSESSYEQYF. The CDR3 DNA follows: TGTGCCAGCAGCTTTTCGGAGAGCTCCTACGAGCAGTACTTC.

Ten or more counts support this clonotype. CDR3 protein: CASGRRGAGVTDTQYF. DNA of the CDR3: TGTGCCAGCGGACGGAGGGGGGCCGGTGTGACAGATACGCAGTATTTT. The chain links TRBV5-4 to TRBJ2-3, with D perhaps being TRBD1 or TRBD2 (6 bases each). Germline CDR1 is SGHNT and CDR2 is YYREEE (reference sequence). V lost 7 bases and J lost 3, with 21 bases in between. This CDR3 is 16 amino acids long. The whole variable domain, remainder taken from reference TRBV5-4 and TRBJ2-3, is ETGVTQSPTHLIKTRGQQVTLRCSSQSGHNTVSWYQQALGQGPQFIFQYYREEENGRGNFPPRFSGLQFPNYSSELNVNALELDDSALYLCASGRRGAGVTDTQYFGPGTRLTVL.

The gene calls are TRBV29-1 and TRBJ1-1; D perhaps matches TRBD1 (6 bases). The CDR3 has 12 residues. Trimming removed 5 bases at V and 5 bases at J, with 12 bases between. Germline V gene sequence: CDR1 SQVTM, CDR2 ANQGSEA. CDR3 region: CSVTRGKTEAFF. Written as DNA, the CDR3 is TGCAGCGTTACGAGGGGGAAGACTGAAGCTTTCTTT.

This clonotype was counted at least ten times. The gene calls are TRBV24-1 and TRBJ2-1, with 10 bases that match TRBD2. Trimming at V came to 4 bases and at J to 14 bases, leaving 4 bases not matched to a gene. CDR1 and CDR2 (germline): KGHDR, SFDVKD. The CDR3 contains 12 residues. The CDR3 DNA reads TGTGCCACCAGTGACCCCGGGACTAGCGAGTTCTTC. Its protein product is CATSDPGTSEFF.

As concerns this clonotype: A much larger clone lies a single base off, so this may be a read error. The CDR3 DNA is TGCGCCAGCAGCTTGGGGCCAGGGAACACTGAAGCTCTCTTT. Amino acid sequence: CASSLGPGNTEALF. This sequence joins TRBV5-1 and TRBJ1-1, with D perhaps matching TRBD1 (5 bases). The CDR3 totals 14 residues. Looked up from germline, CDR1 is SGHRS and CDR2 is YFSETQ.

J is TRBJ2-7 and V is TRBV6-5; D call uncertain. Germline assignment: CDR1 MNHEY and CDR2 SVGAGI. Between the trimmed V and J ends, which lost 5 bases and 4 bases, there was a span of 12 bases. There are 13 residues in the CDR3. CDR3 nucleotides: TGTGCCAGCAGTCCCAAGGGCGGTTACGAGCAGTACTTC. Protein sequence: CASSPKGGYEQYF.

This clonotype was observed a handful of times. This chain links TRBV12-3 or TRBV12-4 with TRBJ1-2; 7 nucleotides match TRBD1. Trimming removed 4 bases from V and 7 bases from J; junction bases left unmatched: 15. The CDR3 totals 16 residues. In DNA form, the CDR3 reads TGTGCCAGCAGTTATCACCCCATGACAGGGACTAGTGGCTACACCTTC. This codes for CASSYHPMTGTSGYTF.

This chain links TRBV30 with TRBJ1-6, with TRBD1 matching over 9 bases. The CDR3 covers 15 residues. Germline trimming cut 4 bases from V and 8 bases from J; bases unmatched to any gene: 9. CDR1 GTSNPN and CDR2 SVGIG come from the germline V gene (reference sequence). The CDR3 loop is CAWTARDRAHSPLHF. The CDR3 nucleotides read TGTGCCTGGACCGCCCGGGACAGGGCTCATTCACCCCTCCACTTT.

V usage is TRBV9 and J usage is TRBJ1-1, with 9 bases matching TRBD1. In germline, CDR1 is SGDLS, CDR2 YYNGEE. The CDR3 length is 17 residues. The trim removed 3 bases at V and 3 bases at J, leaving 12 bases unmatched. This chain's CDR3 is CASSEWVGQGADTEAFF. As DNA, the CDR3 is TGTGCCAGCAGCGAGTGGGTGGGACAGGGAGCAGACACTGAAGCTTTCTTT.

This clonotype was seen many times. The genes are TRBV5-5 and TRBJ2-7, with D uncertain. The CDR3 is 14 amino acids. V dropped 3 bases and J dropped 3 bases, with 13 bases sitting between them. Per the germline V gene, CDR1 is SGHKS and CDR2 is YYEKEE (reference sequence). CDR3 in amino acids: CASSWGLPVYEQYF. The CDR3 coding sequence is TGTGCCAGCAGCTGGGGATTACCCGTCTACGAGCAGTACTTC.

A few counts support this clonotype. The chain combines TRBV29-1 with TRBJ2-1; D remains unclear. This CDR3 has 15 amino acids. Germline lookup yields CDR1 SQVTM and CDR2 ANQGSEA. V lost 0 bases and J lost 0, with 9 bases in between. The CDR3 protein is CSVEDRRTSYNEQFF. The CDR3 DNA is TGCAGCGTTGAAGATCGCAGGACCTCCTACAATGAGCAGTTCTTC.

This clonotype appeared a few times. CDR3 sequence: CSARDPQGANEQFF. CDR3 DNA: TGCAGTGCTAGAGATCCCCAGGGGGCCAATGAGCAGTTCTTC. The chain recombines TRBV20-1 with TRBJ2-1; 8 positions agree with TRBD1. The germline gives CDR1 DFQATT, CDR2 SNEGSKA (reference sequence). V shed 0 bases, J shed 6 bases, and the junction held 4 bases outside the gene matches. This CDR3 is 14 amino acids long.

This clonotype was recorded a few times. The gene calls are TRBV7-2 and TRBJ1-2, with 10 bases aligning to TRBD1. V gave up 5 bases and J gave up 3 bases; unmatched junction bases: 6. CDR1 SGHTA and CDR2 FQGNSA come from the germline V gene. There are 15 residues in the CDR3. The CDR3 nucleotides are TGTGCCAGCAGCGTAGGGACAGGGGCCGACTATGGCTACACCTTC. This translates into CASSVGTGADYGYTF.

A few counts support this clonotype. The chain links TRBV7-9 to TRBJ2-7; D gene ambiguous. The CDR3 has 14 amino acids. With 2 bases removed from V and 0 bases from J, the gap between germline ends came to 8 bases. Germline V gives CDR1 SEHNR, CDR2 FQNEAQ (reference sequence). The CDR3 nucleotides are TGTGCCAGCAGCTTAACTGTTAGCTCCTACGAGCAGTACGTC. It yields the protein CASSLTVSSYEQYV.

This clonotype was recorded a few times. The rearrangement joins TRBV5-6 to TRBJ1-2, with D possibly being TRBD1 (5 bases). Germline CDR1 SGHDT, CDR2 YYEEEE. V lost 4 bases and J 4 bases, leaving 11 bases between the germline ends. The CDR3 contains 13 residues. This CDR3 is CASSGGLGYGYTF. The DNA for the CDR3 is TGTGCCAGCAGCGGGGGGTTGGGCTATGGCTACACCTTC. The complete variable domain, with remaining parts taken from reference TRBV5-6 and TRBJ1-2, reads DAGVTQSPTHLIKTRGQQVTLRCSPKSGHDTVSWYQQALGQGPQFIFQYYEEEERQRGNFPDRFSGHQFPNYSSELNVNALLLGDSALYLCASSGGLGYGYTFGSGTRLTVV.